The rows below give T cell receptor beta chains drawn from one sample of a study of PD-1 blockade in classical Hodgkin lymphoma. The method was immunoSEQ multiplex PCR; TCRdb's version includes in-frame clones alone and lacks a portion of them. The table includes roughly 19,000 clones, 65% to 80% detected once. The material was peripheral blood mononuclear cells (PBMCs), obtained before the fourth cycle of nivolumab. These receptors all stem from a human donor with classical Hodgkin lymphoma. Each CDR3 is given with its conserved first and last residue. Each record gives: CDR3 DNA, CDR3 protein, J gene, clone size, V gene, D gene. The D gene is left open where the match is weak. Clone size is not always given. Where it is, it says once, few, many or a class for expanded clones.

CDR3 DNA: TGTGCCAGCAGCTTAACAAGCTCCAGGCTCGGGCTTCACTCCTACGAGCAGTACTTC; CDR3 protein: CASSLTSSRLGLHSYEQYF; J gene: TRBJ2-7; clone size: NA; V gene: TRBV7-8; D gene: NA
CDR3 DNA: TGCAGTGCTAGAGGGCTAGGGGAGCAGTTCTTC; CDR3 protein: CSARGLGEQFF; J gene: TRBJ2-1; clone size: NA; V gene: TRBV20-1; D gene: NA
CDR3 DNA: TGTGCCACCTGGAGATCTGGGGCCAACGTCCTGACTTTC; CDR3 protein: CATWRSGANVLTF; J gene: TRBJ2-6; clone size: few; V gene: TRBV10-3; D gene: NA
CDR3 DNA: TGTGCCACCAGCGGTCCAAGGGCACCGGGGGTGAGGGGGGCCAACGTCCTGACTTTC; CDR3 protein: CATSGPRAPGVRGANVLTF; J gene: TRBJ2-6; clone size: NA; V gene: TRBV15; D gene: NA
CDR3 DNA: TGTGCCAGCACTTGGGACAGGGCCGCGAACACCGGGGAGCTGTTTTTT; CDR3 protein: CASTWDRAANTGELFF; J gene: TRBJ2-2; clone size: NA; V gene: TRBV2; D gene: TRBD1
CDR3 DNA: TGCGCCAGCAGCTTCGGAGGGGCTGGTGGCTACACCTTC; CDR3 protein: CASSFGGAGGYTF; J gene: TRBJ1-2; clone size: few; V gene: TRBV5-1; D gene: NA
CDR3 DNA: TGTGCCAGCAGCCTTGGGAGACAGAACACAGATACGCAGTATTTT; CDR3 protein: CASSLGRQNTDTQYF; J gene: TRBJ2-3; clone size: NA; V gene: TRBV7-2; D gene: NA
CDR3 DNA: TGTGCCAGCAGGGGGATAGAGAGGGGGTGGAATTCACCCCTCCACTTT; CDR3 protein: CASRGIERGWNSPLHF; J gene: TRBJ1-6; clone size: NA; V gene: TRBV6-6; D gene: NA
CDR3 DNA: TGCGCCAGCAGCTTACAGGGCCTGAACACCGGGGAGCTGTTTTTT; CDR3 protein: CASSLQGLNTGELFF; J gene: TRBJ2-2; clone size: NA; V gene: TRBV5-1; D gene: NA
CDR3 DNA: TGCGCCAGCAGCCAAGATCTTGGGGGTGGGATAATTTCACCCCTCCACTTT; CDR3 protein: CASSQDLGGGIISPLHF; J gene: TRBJ1-6; clone size: NA; V gene: TRBV4-1; D gene: NA
CDR3 DNA: TGCAGCGTTGGAGGGAACCAAGAGACCCAGTACTTC; CDR3 protein: CSVGGNQETQYF; J gene: TRBJ2-5; clone size: NA; V gene: TRBV29-1; D gene: NA
CDR3 DNA: TGTGCCAGCAGCCTCCGGACTAGCGGGAACACCGGGGAGCTGTTTTTT; CDR3 protein: CASSLRTSGNTGELFF; J gene: TRBJ2-2; clone size: few; V gene: TRBV11-2; D gene: TRBD2
CDR3 DNA: TGTGCCAGTAGGGCAGGGCTAGGAACTGAAGCTTTCTTT; CDR3 protein: CASRAGLGTEAFF; J gene: TRBJ1-1; clone size: once; V gene: TRBV6-6; D gene: NA
CDR3 DNA: TGTGCCAGCAGTTTATACCTAGCGGGATTCTACGAGCAGTACTTC; CDR3 protein: CASSLYLAGFYEQYF; J gene: TRBJ2-7; clone size: NA; V gene: TRBV27; D gene: TRBD2
CDR3 DNA: TGTGCCAGCAGGGTAGCGGGAGTCTACAATGAGCAGTTCTTC; CDR3 protein: CASRVAGVYNEQFF; J gene: TRBJ2-1; clone size: NA; V gene: TRBV28; D gene: TRBD2
CDR3 DNA: TGTGCCAGCAGCCCACTCGGGATACAGGATGACTATGGCTACACCTTC; CDR3 protein: CASSPLGIQDDYGYTF; J gene: TRBJ1-2; clone size: NA; V gene: TRBV7-9; D gene: NA
CDR3 DNA: TGTGCCAGCGGACTAGCGGGAGGGGAGCAGTACTTC; CDR3 protein: CASGLAGGEQYF; J gene: TRBJ2-7; clone size: NA; V gene: TRBV7-8; D gene: TRBD2
CDR3 DNA: TGTGCCAGCACAAAACCCGGGGCCAGCTCCTATAATTCACCCCTCCACTTT; CDR3 protein: CASTKPGASSYNSPLHF; J gene: TRBJ1-6; clone size: NA; V gene: TRBV7-7; D gene: NA
CDR3 DNA: TGTGCCAGTACGATTCCGGGACAGGGGACCTCTGGGGCCAACGTCCTGACTTTC; CDR3 protein: CASTIPGQGTSGANVLTF; J gene: TRBJ2-6; clone size: NA; V gene: TRBV19; D gene: TRBD1
CDR3 DNA: TGTGCCAGCAGCTTCACTGCGAGGGAAACCGGGGAGCTGTTTTTT; CDR3 protein: CASSFTARETGELFF; J gene: TRBJ2-2; clone size: few; V gene: TRBV5-6; D gene: NA
CDR3 DNA: TGTGCCAGTATTGACGGGAACTATGGCTACACCTTC; CDR3 protein: CASIDGNYGYTF; J gene: TRBJ1-2; clone size: NA; V gene: TRBV19; D gene: NA
CDR3 DNA: TGCGCCAGCGGCGGACAGGGGGCGCAGGGATCCGAGCAGTACTTC; CDR3 protein: CASGGQGAQGSEQYF; J gene: TRBJ2-7; clone size: NA; V gene: TRBV5-1; D gene: TRBD1
CDR3 DNA: TGTGCCAGCAGCCCCGGGACAGGGTCTCCGTTTTCTGGGGCCAACGTCCTGACTTTC; CDR3 protein: CASSPGTGSPFSGANVLTF; J gene: TRBJ2-6; clone size: NA; V gene: TRBV7-9; D gene: TRBD1
CDR3 DNA: TGCAGTGCTAGGGTCACAGATACGCAGTATTTT; CDR3 protein: CSARVTDTQYF; J gene: TRBJ2-3; clone size: NA; V gene: TRBV20-1; D gene: NA
CDR3 DNA: TGTGCCAGCAGCTTGGGTCCCGGGAAGCAGTTCTTC; CDR3 protein: CASSLGPGKQFF; J gene: TRBJ2-1; clone size: NA; V gene: TRBV5-4; D gene: NA
CDR3 DNA: TGTGCCAGCAGCTTAGTCGGGACAGGGGGTGCCGGGGAGCTGTTTTTT; CDR3 protein: CASSLVGTGGAGELFF; J gene: TRBJ2-2; clone size: NA; V gene: TRBV11-3; D gene: TRBD1